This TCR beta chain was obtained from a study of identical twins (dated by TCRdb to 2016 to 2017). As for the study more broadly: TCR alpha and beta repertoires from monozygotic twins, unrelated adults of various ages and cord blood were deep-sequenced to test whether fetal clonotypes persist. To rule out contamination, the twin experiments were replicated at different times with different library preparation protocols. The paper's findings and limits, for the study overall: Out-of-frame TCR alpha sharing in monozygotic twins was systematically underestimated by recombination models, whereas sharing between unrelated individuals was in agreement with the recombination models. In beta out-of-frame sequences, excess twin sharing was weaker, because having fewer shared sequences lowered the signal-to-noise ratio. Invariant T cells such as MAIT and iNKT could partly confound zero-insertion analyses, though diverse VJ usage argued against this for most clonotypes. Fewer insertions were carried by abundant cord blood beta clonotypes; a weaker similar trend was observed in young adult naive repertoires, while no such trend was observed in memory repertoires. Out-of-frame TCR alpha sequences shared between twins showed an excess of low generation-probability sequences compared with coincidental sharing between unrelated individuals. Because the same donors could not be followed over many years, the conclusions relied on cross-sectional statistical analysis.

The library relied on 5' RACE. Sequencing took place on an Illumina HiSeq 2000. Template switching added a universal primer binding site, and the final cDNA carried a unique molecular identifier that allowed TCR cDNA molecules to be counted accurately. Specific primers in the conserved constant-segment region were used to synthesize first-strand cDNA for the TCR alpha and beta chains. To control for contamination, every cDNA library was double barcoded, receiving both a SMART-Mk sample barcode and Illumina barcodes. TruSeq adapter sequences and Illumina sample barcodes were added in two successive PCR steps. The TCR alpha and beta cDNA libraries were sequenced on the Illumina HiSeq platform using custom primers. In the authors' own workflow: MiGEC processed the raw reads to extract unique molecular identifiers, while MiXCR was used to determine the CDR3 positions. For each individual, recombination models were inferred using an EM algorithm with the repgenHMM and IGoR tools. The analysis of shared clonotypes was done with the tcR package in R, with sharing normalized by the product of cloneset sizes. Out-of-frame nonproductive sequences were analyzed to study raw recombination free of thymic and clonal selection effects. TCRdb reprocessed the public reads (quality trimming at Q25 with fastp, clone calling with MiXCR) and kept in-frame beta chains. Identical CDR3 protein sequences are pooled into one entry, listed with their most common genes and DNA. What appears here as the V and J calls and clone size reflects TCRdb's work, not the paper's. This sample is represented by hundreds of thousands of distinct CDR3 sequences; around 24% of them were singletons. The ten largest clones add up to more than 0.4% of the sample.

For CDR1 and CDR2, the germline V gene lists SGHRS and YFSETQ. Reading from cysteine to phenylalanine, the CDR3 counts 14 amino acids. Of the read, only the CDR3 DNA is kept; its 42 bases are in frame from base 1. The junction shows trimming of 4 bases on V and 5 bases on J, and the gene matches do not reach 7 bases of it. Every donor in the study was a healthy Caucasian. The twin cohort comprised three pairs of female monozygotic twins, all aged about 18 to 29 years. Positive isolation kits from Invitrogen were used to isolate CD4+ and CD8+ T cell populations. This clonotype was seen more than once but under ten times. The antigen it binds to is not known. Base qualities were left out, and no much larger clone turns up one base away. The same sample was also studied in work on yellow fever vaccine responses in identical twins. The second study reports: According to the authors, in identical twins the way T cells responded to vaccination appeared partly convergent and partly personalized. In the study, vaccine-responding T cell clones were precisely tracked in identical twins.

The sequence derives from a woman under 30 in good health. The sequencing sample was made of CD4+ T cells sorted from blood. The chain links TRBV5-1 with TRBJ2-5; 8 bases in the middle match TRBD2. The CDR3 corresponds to CASSPGLEGETQYF. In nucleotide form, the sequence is TGCGCCAGCAGCCCGGGACTAGAGGGGGAGACCCAGTACTTC.